This TCR beta chain is from a study of beta chain features in type 1 diabetes. Study findings and constraints: Naive, central memory and regulatory TCRB repertoires appeared more similar among patients than healthy donors. Shortening of TCRB CDR3s, moderate but significant, appeared in all four CD4+ subsets of Type 1 diabetes patients. Cells carrying high TCR expression could end up over-represented when cDNA is sequenced.

CD45RO/CCR7/CD25/CD127/CD95/CD27 separated CD4+ naive, central memory, regulatory and stem cell-like memory cells by sorting. Once sorted, every population was more than 95% pure. The study reverse transcribed the entire isolated RNA, so it sequenced expressed TCRB transcripts. Assay: immunoSEQ multiplex PCR; the TCRdb copy retains only in-frame clones and omits some. The data contain 160,000 or so clones, 9% to 10% of them singletons. A word on this clone: The antigen is unknown.

The germline V gene has CDR1 SGHRS and CDR2 YFSETQ. V lost 3 bases and J lost 5; bases outside the gene matches: 3. CDR3 size: 15 residues. Sequenced material: central memory CD4+ T cells from blood. The clonotype was recovered from a woman aged 25 to 39 with type 1 diabetes. The chain links TRBV5-1 to TRBJ2-3; 13 positions agree with TRBD2. CDR3 sequence: CASSSTSGRGDTQYF. CDR3 in DNA: TGCGCCAGCAGCTCTACTAGCGGGAGGGGAGATACGCAGTATTTT.